This TCR beta chain emerged from a study of cytomegalovirus exposure and HLA in healthy donors. CDR3 length: 14 amino acids. V was pared by 5 bases and J by 0 bases, with 10 bases between. The germline CDR1 and CDR2 sequences are SGHTA and FQGNSA. PCR was performed using 60 Vbeta and 13 Jbeta primers. TCRdb's copy holds only in-frame clones and misses some; the assay was immunoSEQ multiplex PCR. The data contain some 150,000 clones, around nine tenths of them singletons. The chain carries TRBV7-2 and TRBJ2-5; tentatively, D is TRBD2 (5 bases). The sequence derives from a woman aged 25 to 45 in good health and CMV-seronegative. Sequenced: PBMCs. The CDR3 DNA is TGTGCCAGCAGCCCCCGAGGGAACCAAGAGACCCAGTACTTC. This encodes CASSPRGNQETQYF.